This T cell receptor (beta chain) was identified in a study of blood T cell repertoires in COVID-19. About the research overall: COVID-19 samples collected from the United States, Italy and Spain covered acute and convalescent phases.

Some clones are missing from TCRdb's copy, which holds only in-frame ones; the method was immunoSEQ multiplex PCR. The data show roughly 120,000 clones, about nine tenths seen once. Looked up from germline, CDR1 is KGHDR and CDR2 is SFDVKD. V lost 4 bases to trimming and J lost 2 bases, with 18 bases between them. The CDR3 totals 17 residues. The V gene is TRBV24-1, the J gene TRBJ2-3, with D possibly being TRBD2 (7 bases). This receptor was taken from a human donor in a cohort sampled during active COVID-19. The material sequenced was peripheral blood. In nucleotides, the CDR3 is TGTGCCACCAGTGACCCTTCGGGAGGACAGAACACAGATACGCAGTATTTT. Translation: CATSDPSGGQNTDTQYF.